This TCR beta chain was found in a study of blood T cell repertoires in COVID-19. Overall study context: Sources were T cells, B-cell-depleted T cells, or PBMCs; the material itself was cDNA or gDNA.

The sample holds one count of this clone. The study drew participants aged about 18 to 95 years from approximately 23 US areas. In assigning cohorts, the study relied on participant-reported clinical history. V lost 11 bases and J 1 base, leaving 21 bases between the germline ends. The germline gives CDR1 MDHEN, CDR2 SYDVKM. There are 16 residues in the CDR3. As originally analysed: Quantification of nucleated cells was approximated via reference gene primer amplification. Profiling relied on immunoSEQ multiplex PCR, and the TCRdb table lists in-frame clones only, not all of them. From that table come the V and J calls and clone size; the DNA was used to work out D and trimming. The profile shows some 330,000 clones, 80% to 90% of them singletons.

The clonotype originates from a young man who had recovered from COVID-19. The V gene is TRBV28, the J gene TRBJ1-5, with D perhaps matching TRBD1 (5 bases). Sample: PBMCs or T cells enriched from blood (not recorded which). This CDR3 is CAGRGGGFWSNQPQHF. The CDR3 nucleotides read TGTGCCGGACGGGGGGGTGGATTTTGGAGCAATCAGCCCCAGCATTTT. The variable domain in full, completed from reference TRBV28 and TRBJ1-5, reads DVKVTQSSRYLVKRTGEKVFLECVQDMDHENMFWYRQDPGLGLRLIYFSYDVKMKEKGDIPEGYSVSREKKERFSLILESASTNQTSMYLCAGRGGGFWSNQPQHFGDGTRLSIL.